This T cell receptor (beta chain) was obtained from a study of T cells in Graves' hyperthyroidism and ophthalmopathy. Study-wide findings and caveats: Among thyroid clonotypes expanded above 0.001, most also appeared in blood. Ophthalmopathy and stable hyperthyroidism were separated by a 13 V-J model.

TCR beta CDR3 regions were amplified from RNA transcripts. Using the HTBI primer set, a first-round RT-PCR was run on the TCR CDR3. In TCRdb, the multiplex PCR reads were re-called with MiXCR into one record per CDR3 protein. The profile covers hundreds of thousands of distinct CDR3 sequences, with about 13% appearing a single time and about 9.1% taken by the ten largest. The study defined stable Graves' hyperthyroidism as no ophthalmopathy progression within 18 months. A roughly 9.7 ml volume of fresh peripheral blood provided the PBMCs. Looked up from germline, CDR1 is MGHRA and CDR2 is YSYEKL. V was cut by 4 bases and J by 2 bases, with 14 bases left in between. The CDR3 spans 15 residues. Concerning this clonotype itself: As yet, its antigen is unknown.

The chain recombines TRBV4-1 with TRBJ2-5; perhaps TRBD2 as D (5 bases). Sequenced: blood. The sequence was obtained from a young woman with Graves' hyperthyroidism. The CDR3 loop reads CASSPKRTGQETQYF. The CDR3 nucleotides read TGCGCCAGCAGCCCGAAACGGACTGGTCAAGAGACCCAGTACTTC.